This record looks at one T cell receptor (beta chain) sequence and its context. The antigen is undetermined. This sample is drawn from a study of cytomegalovirus exposure and HLA in healthy donors. Broader study findings: TCR beta V- and J-gene trimming was later associated with a missense DCLRE1C variant.

The PCR ran on 60 Vbeta and 13 Jbeta primers. The repertoire was sequenced with immunoSEQ multiplex PCR; TCRdb's copy has only in-frame clones and lacks some. The sample has approximately 78,000 clones; roughly 83% are singletons. Trimming stripped 7 bases from V and 0 bases from J, with 10 bases between. The length of the CDR3 is 14 residues. Germline V gene data show CDR1 as SNHLY and CDR2 as FYNNEI. Donors were nominally healthy when sampled, though unrecorded immune exposures were likely. Sequenced input: PBMCs. This chain uses TRBV2 with TRBJ2-1, with D unresolved. The receptor was derived from a woman between 45 and 60 years old in good health and CMV-seronegative. The CDR3 DNA follows: TGTGCCAGCATTCTCACCTACTCCTACAATGAGCAGTTCTTC. The encoded protein is CASILTYSYNEQFF.